The present T cell receptor (beta chain) was sequenced within a study of beta chain features in type 1 diabetes. CD4+ naive, central memory, regulatory and stem cell-like memory subsets were isolated by sorting on CD45RO/CCR7/CD25/CD127/CD95/CD27. Details on this clone: Its antigen is unidentified.

Germline values: CDR1 MNHEY, CDR2 SMNVEV (reference sequence). The CDR3 has 16 residues. The ends were cut back, 3 bases at V and 5 bases at J, with 20 bases in the middle. General study findings and limits: The cDNA sequencing approach could over-represent high-TCR-expressing cells. Among all four CD4+ subsets, Type 1 diabetes patients had TCRB CDR3s that were moderately but significantly shorter. Sampled from patients, naive, central memory and Treg TCRB repertoires appeared more similar than those sampled from healthy donors.

Reverse transcribing all isolated RNA meant expressed TCRB transcripts were sequenced. The table came from immunoSEQ multiplex PCR; TCRdb's copy has only in-frame clones and leaves some out. Of 350,000 to 400,000 clones in the sample, around 12% are singletons; the top ten hold approximately 0.01%. The origin of this receptor is a woman under 30 with type 1 diabetes. The chain joins TRBV27 to TRBJ2-7; possible D gene TRBD2, 5 bases. Sample: naive CD4+ T cells from blood. The CDR3 sequence is CASSLEAKLKVHEQYF. CDR3 in DNA: TGTGCCAGCAGTTTGGAGGCTAAGTTAAAGGTGCACGAGCAGTACTTC.